The 8 T cell receptor beta chains reported below all come from one sample, sequenced in a study of blood T cell repertoires in COVID-19. Clones were sequenced by immunoSEQ multiplex PCR, and TCRdb holds only the in-frame ones, with some missing. The sample contains roughly 110,000 clones, about 89% of which appear only once. Material for sequencing was peripheral blood. These receptors were taken from a human donor with acute or convalescent COVID-19. The donor label of this sample is uncertain.

J is TRBJ1-1 and V is TRBV6-2 or TRBV6-3, with D tentatively TRBD1 (6 bases). V gave up 5 bases and J gave up 5 bases, with 21 bases separating them. This CDR3 has 16 residues. Germline values: CDR1 MNHEY, CDR2 SVGEGT. CDR3 in DNA: TGTGCCAGCAGTCTAAGCCCTGCCAGGGGACGTACTGAAGCTTTCTTT. Its protein product is CASSLSPARGRTEAFF.

This rearrangement joins TRBV5-4 to TRBJ1-1; possibly TRBD1 for D (5 bases). In germline, CDR1 is SGHNT, CDR2 YYREEE (reference sequence). There are 12 residues in the CDR3. Trimming took 2 bases from V and 5 from J, leaving 7 bases between them. The CDR3, as DNA: TGTGCCAGCAGCTTTGCAGGGACTGAAGCTTTCTTT. Its translation is CASSFAGTEAFF. Drawing the rest from reference TRBV5-4 and TRBJ1-1, the complete variable domain is ETGVTQSPTHLIKTRGQQVTLRCSSQSGHNTVSWYQQALGQGPQFIFQYYREEENGRGNFPPRFSGLQFPNYSSELNVNALELDDSALYLCASSFAGTEAFFGQGTRLTVV.

This rearrangement joins TRBV19 to TRBJ1-6; D is ambiguous. Trimming removed 5 bases from V and 9 bases from J, with 14 bases in between. The CDR3 extends over 14 amino acids. Germline CDR1 and CDR2: LNHDA and SQIVND (reference sequence). The CDR3 DNA sequence: TGTGCCAGTAGTGCCTCCGATTGGAGTTCACCCCTCCACTTT. It codes for CASSASDWSSPLHF.

The chain is built from TRBV30 and TRBJ2-1; no definite D call. V lost 0 bases and J 12 bases, leaving 12 bases between the germline ends. CDR3 size: 12 residues. Per the germline V gene, CDR1 is GTSNPN and CDR2 is SVGIG (reference sequence). CDR3 in amino acids: CAWSVTGRRQFF. CDR3 coding DNA: TGTGCCTGGAGTGTAACGGGTAGGAGGCAGTTCTTC.

V gene TRBV5-4 combines with J gene TRBJ2-3; TRBD1 aligns across 9 bases. J was trimmed by 4 bases and V by 4 bases; bases with no gene match: 10. CDR3 length: 16 amino acids. Germline V gene lookup returns CDR1 SGHNT and CDR2 YYREEE (reference sequence). The CDR3 region is CASSLRGRTGADTQYF. The CDR3 DNA sequence: TGTGCCAGCAGCCTGAGGGGGAGGACAGGGGCAGATACGCAGTATTTT. Using reference TRBV5-4 and TRBJ2-3 for the parts outside the CDR3, the full variable domain is ETGVTQSPTHLIKTRGQQVTLRCSSQSGHNTVSWYQQALGQGPQFIFQYYREEENGRGNFPPRFSGLQFPNYSSELNVNALELDDSALYLCASSLRGRTGADTQYFGPGTRLTVL.

This chain joins TRBV7-8 and TRBJ2-5; maybe TRBD1 (6 bases). The germline V gene has CDR1 SGHVS and CDR2 FQNEAQ. CDR3 length equals 16 residues. The V and J ends lost 8 bases and 5 bases respectively, with 24 bases between them. In DNA form, the CDR3 reads TGTGCCAGCCCTGGGGGCCTAGCAGCAATGGGGGAGACCCAGTACTTC. As protein: CASPGGLAAMGETQYF. Full variable domain (rest looked up from reference TRBV7-8 and TRBJ2-5): GAGVSQSPRYKVAKRGQDVALRCDPISGHVSLFWYQQALGQGPEFLTYFQNEAQLDKSGLPSDRFFAERPEGSVSTLKIQRTQQEDSAVYLCASPGGLAAMGETQYFGPGTRLLVL.

The rearrangement links TRBV3-1 (or the pseudogene TRBV3-2) to TRBJ2-5, with D unresolved. CDR3 length: 12 residues. V gave up 2 bases and J gave up 5 bases, with 6 bases separating them. Per germline, CDR1 LGHDT and CDR2 YNNKEL (reference sequence). This CDR3 reads CASSQQRETQYF. In DNA form, the CDR3 reads TGTGCCAGCAGCCAACAGAGGGAGACCCAGTACTTC.

This chain uses TRBV5-1 with TRBJ2-5; possibly TRBD1 for D (6 bases). In germline, CDR1 is SGHRS, CDR2 YFSETQ. V dropped 4 bases and J dropped 4 bases, with 11 bases sitting between them. The CDR3 length is 13 residues. CDR3 sequence reads: CASSNRDVETQYF. CDR3 coding DNA: TGCGCCAGCAGCAACAGGGATGTAGAGACCCAGTACTTC.